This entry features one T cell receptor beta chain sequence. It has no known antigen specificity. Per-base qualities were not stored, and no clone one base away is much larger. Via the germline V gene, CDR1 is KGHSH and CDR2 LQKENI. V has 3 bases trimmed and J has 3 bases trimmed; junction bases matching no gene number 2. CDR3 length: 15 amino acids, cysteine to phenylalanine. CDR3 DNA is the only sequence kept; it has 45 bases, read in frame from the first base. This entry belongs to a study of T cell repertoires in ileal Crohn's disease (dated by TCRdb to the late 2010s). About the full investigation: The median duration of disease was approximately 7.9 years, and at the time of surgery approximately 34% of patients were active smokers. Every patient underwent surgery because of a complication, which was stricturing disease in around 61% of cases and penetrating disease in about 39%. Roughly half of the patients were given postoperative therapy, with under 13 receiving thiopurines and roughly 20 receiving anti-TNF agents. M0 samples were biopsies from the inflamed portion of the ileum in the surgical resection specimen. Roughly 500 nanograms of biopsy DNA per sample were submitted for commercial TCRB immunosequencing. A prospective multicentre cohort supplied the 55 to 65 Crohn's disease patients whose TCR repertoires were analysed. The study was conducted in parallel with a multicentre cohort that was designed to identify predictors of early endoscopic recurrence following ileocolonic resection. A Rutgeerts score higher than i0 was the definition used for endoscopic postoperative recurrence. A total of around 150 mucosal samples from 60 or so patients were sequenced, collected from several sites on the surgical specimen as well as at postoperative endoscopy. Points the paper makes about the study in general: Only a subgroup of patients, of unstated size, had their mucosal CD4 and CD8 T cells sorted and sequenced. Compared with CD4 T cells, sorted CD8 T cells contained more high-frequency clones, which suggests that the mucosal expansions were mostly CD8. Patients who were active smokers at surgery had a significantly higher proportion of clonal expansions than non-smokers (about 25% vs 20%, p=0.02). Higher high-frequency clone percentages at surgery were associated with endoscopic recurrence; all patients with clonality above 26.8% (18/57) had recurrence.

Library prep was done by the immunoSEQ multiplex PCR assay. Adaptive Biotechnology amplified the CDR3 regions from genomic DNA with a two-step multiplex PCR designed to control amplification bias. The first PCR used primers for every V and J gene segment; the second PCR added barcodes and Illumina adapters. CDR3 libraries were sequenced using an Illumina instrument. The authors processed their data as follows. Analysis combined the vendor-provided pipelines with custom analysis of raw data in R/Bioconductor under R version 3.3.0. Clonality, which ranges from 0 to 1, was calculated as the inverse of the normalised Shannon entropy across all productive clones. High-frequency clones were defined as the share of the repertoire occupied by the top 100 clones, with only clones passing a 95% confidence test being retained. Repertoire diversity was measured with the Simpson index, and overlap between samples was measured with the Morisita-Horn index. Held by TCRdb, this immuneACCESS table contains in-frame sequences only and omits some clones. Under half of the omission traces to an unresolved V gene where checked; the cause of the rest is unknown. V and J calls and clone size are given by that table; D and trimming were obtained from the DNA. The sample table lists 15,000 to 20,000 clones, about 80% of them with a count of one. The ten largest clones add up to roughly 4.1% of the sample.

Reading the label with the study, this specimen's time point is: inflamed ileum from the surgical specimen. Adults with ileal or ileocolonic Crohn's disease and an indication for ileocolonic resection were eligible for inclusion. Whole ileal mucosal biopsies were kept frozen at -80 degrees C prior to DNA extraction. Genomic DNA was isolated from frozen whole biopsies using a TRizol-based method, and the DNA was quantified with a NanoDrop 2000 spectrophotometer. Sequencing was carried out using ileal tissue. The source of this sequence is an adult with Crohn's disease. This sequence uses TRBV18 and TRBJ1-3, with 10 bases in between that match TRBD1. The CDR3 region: CASSPGQGDGNTIYF. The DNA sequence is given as TGTGCCAGCTCACCCGGACAGGGGGATGGAAACACCATATATTTT.